The next 31 T cell receptor beta chains were all read from a single sample in a study of TIL therapy for anti-PD-1-resistant metastatic lung cancer. The time point was: pre-treatment sample, taken before nivolumab and TIL therapy. The tumor samples were excised metastases, mostly pleural nodules or supraclavicular lymph nodes. The libraries were made with immunoSEQ v3. Clones were sequenced by immunoSEQ multiplex PCR, and TCRdb holds only the in-frame ones, with some missing. Of tens of thousands of clones in the sample, approximately 63% are singletons; the top ten hold roughly 15%. The source was tumor tissue, collected at baseline. The origin of the receptors is a woman between 30 and 80 years old with non-small cell lung cancer.

The CDR3 region is CASSLGTSNTGELFF. The CDR3 DNA sequence: TGCGCCAGCAGCCTTGGGACCTCGAACACCGGGGAGCTGTTTTTT. J is TRBJ2-2 and V is TRBV4-1; either TRBD1 or TRBD2 may fit D (5 bases each). The CDR3 is 15 residues long. With 4 bases removed from V and 0 bases from J, the gap between germline ends came to 9 bases. Germline loops: CDR1 MGHRA, CDR2 YSYEKL.

This sequence joins TRBV5-1 and TRBJ2-7; the D is unclear. CDR1 and CDR2 (germline): SGHRS, YFSETQ. With 6 bases removed from V and 6 bases from J, the gap between germline ends came to 16 bases. The CDR3 contains 13 residues. CDR3 coding DNA: TGCGCCAGCACCTATGAAATGATGGGCGAGCAGTACTTC. Encoded protein: CASTYEMMGEQYF.

This clone has more than one count but fewer than ten. The chain links TRBV10-3 to TRBJ1-1; D gene uncertain. The CDR3 is 14 amino acids. V was shortened by 6 bases and J by 3 bases, with 14 bases between the two germline ends. Germline CDR1 ENHRY, CDR2 SYGVKD. The CDR3, as DNA: TGTGCCATCAGCGCTCAGAGTAGGGACACTGAAGCTTTCTTT. It encodes CAISAQSRDTEAFF.

V is TRBV30 and J is TRBJ2-1; TRBD2 matches 8 bases. Germline values: CDR1 GTSNPN, CDR2 SVGIG (reference sequence). The trim removed 0 bases at V and 12 bases at J, leaving 13 bases unmatched. This CDR3 has 15 residues. The CDR3 protein is CAWSVTSASTMMQFF. CDR3 nucleotide sequence: TGTGCCTGGAGTGTGACTAGCGCCTCTACAATGATGCAGTTCTTC. Complete variable domain (other parts from reference TRBV30 and TRBJ2-1): SQTIHQWPATLVQPVGSPLSLECTVEGTSNPNLYWYRQAAGRGLQLLFYSVGIGQISSEVPQNLSASRPQDRQFILSSKKLLLSDSGFYLCAWSVTSASTMMQFFGPGTRLTVL.

The count of this clone is one. The chain's CDR3 is CASSLGDRISGDGYTF. The CDR3 nucleotides are TGTGCCAGCAGCTTAGGGGACAGGATCTCTGGGGACGGCTACACCTTC. The rearrangement uses TRBV7-9 and TRBJ1-2; 8 bases agree with TRBD1. The V segment lost 1 base and the J segment 8 bases; nucleotides outside the gene matches: 12. Germline V gene lookup returns CDR1 SEHNR and CDR2 FQNEAQ (reference sequence). This CDR3 spans 16 amino acids.

This clone was found once. Germline and junction disagree at one end, which may indicate a read error. The V gene is TRBV15, the J gene TRBJ1-3, with D possibly matching TRBD1 (6 bases). The V gene's germline CDR1 is LNHNV and CDR2 YYDKDF (reference sequence). The CDR3 is 12 residues long. The CDR3 sequence is CATSRGTAGLNF. The CDR3 DNA follows: TGTGCCACCAGCAGAGGGACAGCTGGTTTAAATTTT.

This chain connects TRBV7-6 to TRBJ2-1, with 15 bases lining up with TRBD2. V lost 2 bases to trimming and J lost 5 bases; unmatched junction nucleotides: 4. The CDR3 contains 17 residues. In germline, CDR1 is SGHVS, CDR2 FNYEAQ. The CDR3 nucleotides are TGTGCCAGCAGCTTATTCGGGACTAGCGGGAGGCACAATGAGCAGTTCTTC. Residues: CASSLFGTSGRHNEQFF. The full variable domain, rest sourced from reference TRBV7-6 and TRBJ2-1, is GAGVSQSPRYKVTKRGQDVALRCDPISGHVSLYWYRQALGQGPEFLTYFNYEAQQDKSGLPNDRFSAERPEGSISTLTIQRTEQRDSAMYRCASSLFGTSGRHNEQFFGPGTRLTVL.

The chain couples TRBV6-1 to TRBJ2-3; a possible D gene is TRBD1 (6 bases). V was pared by 7 bases and J by 8 bases, with 13 bases between. Germline-derived CDR1 and CDR2 are MNHNS and SASEGT. CDR3 size: 12 residues. CDR3 residues: CASTTGLGTQYF. CDR3 sequence (DNA): TGTGCCAGCACCACAGGGCTGGGTACGCAGTATTTT.

This chain uses TRBV27 with TRBJ2-3; D remains unclear. Deletions cut 5 bases from V and 3 bases from J, with 9 bases between. In germline, CDR1 is MNHEY, CDR2 SMNVEV (reference sequence). The CDR3 is 13 amino acids. The CDR3 DNA reads as TGTGCCAGCAGTGCGACGGATACAGATACGCAGTATTTT. Its translation: CASSATDTDTQYF.

This clone has just one count. The chain links TRBV29-1 to TRBJ1-1, with 8 bases matching TRBD1. The CDR3 contains 13 residues. J lost 1 base, V lost 7 bases, and 5 bases had no gene match. Germline lookup yields CDR1 SQVTM and CDR2 ANQGSEA. The CDR3 spells CSATGTGNTEAFF. The CDR3 coding sequence is TGCAGCGCAACCGGGACAGGGAACACTGAAGCTTTCTTT. Together with reference TRBV29-1 and TRBJ1-1, the CDR3 gives the full variable domain: SAVISQKPSRDICQRGTSLTIQCQVDSQVTMMFWYRQQPGQSLTLIATANQGSEATYESGFVIDKFPISRPNLTFSTLTVSNMSPEDSSIYLCSATGTGNTEAFFGQGTRLTVV.

This chain links TRBV15 with TRBJ2-5; possible D gene TRBD2, 5 bases. This CDR3 contains 14 residues. The V gene lost 0 bases and the J gene lost 4 bases, with 9 bases spanning the gap. The V gene's germline CDR1 is LNHNV and CDR2 YYDKDF (reference sequence). The CDR3 DNA reads as TGTGCCACCAGCAGAGATTCGAGCGGAGAGACCCAGTACTTC. Its translation is CATSRDSSGETQYF.

V is TRBV7-8 and J is TRBJ2-1; the match to TRBD2 covers 8 bases. Trimming removed 1 base from V and 5 bases from J; junction bases left unmatched: 10. From germline, CDR1 is SGHVS and CDR2 FQNEAQ. The CDR3 spans 17 residues. The CDR3 spells CASSLGSPGLVNNEQFF. CDR3 nucleotides: TGTGCCAGCAGCTTAGGTTCTCCGGGACTAGTAAACAATGAGCAGTTCTTC.

The chain employs TRBV5-1 and TRBJ2-3; the D gene is possibly TRBD2 (5 bases). In germline, CDR1 is SGHRS, CDR2 YFSETQ. With 3 bases removed from V and 2 bases from J, the gap between germline ends came to 19 bases. This CDR3 has 17 residues. The CDR3 is CASSSVTSGTNTDTQYF. CDR3 DNA: TGCGCCAGCAGCTCAGTGACGAGCGGAACTAACACAGATACGCAGTATTTT.

The rearrangement uses TRBV23-1 and TRBJ1-5; maybe TRBD1 (5 bases). TRBV23-1 is reported as an ORF; its role is uncertain. CDR3 length: 14 amino acids. Trimming removed 7 bases at V and 1 base at J, with 11 bases between. The CDR3 loop reads CASTGPSSNQPQHF. In nucleotides, the CDR3 is TGCGCCAGCACAGGGCCATCAAGCAATCAGCCCCAGCATTTT.

The J gene is TRBJ1-2, the V gene TRBV5-1; D ambiguous. V shed 6 bases and J shed 3 bases, with 18 bases lying between them. Germline values: CDR1 SGHRS, CDR2 YFSETQ. This CDR3 spans 15 amino acids. The CDR3 reads CASNYHSNSDYGYTF. Written as DNA, the CDR3 is TGCGCCAGCAATTACCACAGTAATTCTGACTATGGCTACACCTTC.

The chain is built from TRBV5-1 and TRBJ1-1, with D possibly TRBD1 on 6 matching bases. Germline-derived CDR1 and CDR2 are SGHRS and YFSETQ. This CDR3 contains 16 residues. V lost 0 bases and J 3 bases, leaving 15 bases between the germline ends. The CDR3 here is CASSLVGDGGDTEAFF. In DNA form, the CDR3 reads TGCGCCAGCAGCTTGGTGGGTGACGGGGGCGACACTGAAGCTTTCTTT.

This clone has more than one count but fewer than ten. V gene TRBV2 combines with J gene TRBJ1-5, with a possible D match to TRBD1 (6 bases). Looked up from germline, CDR1 is SNHLY and CDR2 is FYNNEI. The CDR3 length is 20 residues. The V gene lost 3 bases and the J gene lost 0 bases, with 24 bases spanning the gap. CDR3 coding DNA: TGTGCCAGCAGTGACCCTTCGACAGGAAGATATAGCAATAGCAATCAGCCCCAGCATTTT. Amino acid sequence: CASSDPSTGRYSNSNQPQHF.

V and J are TRBV5-8 and TRBJ2-3; D is unclear. This CDR3 spans 14 amino acids. Trimming took 2 bases from V and 2 from J, leaving 9 bases between them. Looked up from germline, CDR1 is SGHTS and CDR2 is YDEGEE. CDR3 sequence: CASSFETYTDTQYF. As DNA, the CDR3 is TGTGCCAGCAGCTTCGAGACCTACACAGATACGCAGTATTTT. Variable domain in full (rest from reference TRBV5-8 and TRBJ2-3): EAGVTQSPTHLIKTRGQQATLRCSPISGHTSVYWYQQALGLGLQFLLWYDEGEERNRGNFPPRFSGRQFPNYSSELNVNALELEDSALYLCASSFETYTDTQYFGPGTRLTVL.

The chain is built from TRBV6-1 and TRBJ2-7, with TRBD1 matching over 7 bases. CDR1 is MNHNS and CDR2 is SASEGT in the germline V gene. V shed 10 bases, J shed 5 bases, and the junction held 8 bases outside the gene matches. The CDR3 loop spans 12 amino acids. CDR3 coding DNA: TGTGCCATTATGACAGGGCCTAACGAGCAGTACTTC. Residues: CAIMTGPNEQYF.

This clone was found a few times. The rearrangement links TRBV7-6 to TRBJ2-7; D is undetermined. Germline lookup yields CDR1 SGHVS and CDR2 FNYEAQ. Trimming cost V 1 base and J 5 bases, with 3 bases left between them. The CDR3 is made up of 11 amino acids. The CDR3 DNA is TGTGCCAGCAGCTTAGAGGACGAGCAGTACTTC. Its translation: CASSLEDEQYF.

The table lists this clone with a count of one. The chain carries TRBV5-4 and TRBJ2-5; the D is unclear. This CDR3 spans 12 amino acids. CDR1 and CDR2 (germline): SGHNT, YYREEE (reference sequence). V was shortened by 0 bases and J by 0 bases, with 0 bases between the two germline ends. CDR3 nucleotides: TGTGCCAGCAGCTTGGACCAAGAGACCCAGTACTTC. It specifies CASSLDQETQYF.

The CDR3 sequence is CASSLLGTGGYEQYF. CDR3 coding DNA: TGCGCCAGCAGCTTACTGGGGACAGGGGGCTACGAGCAGTACTTC. The V and J genes are TRBV5-1 and TRBJ2-7; 11 bases match TRBD1. This CDR3 is built from 15 residues. V lost 2 bases and J lost 3; bases outside the gene matches: 4. The germline V gene encodes CDR1 SGHRS and CDR2 YFSETQ.

The chain combines TRBV6-5 with TRBJ1-2, with D perhaps matching TRBD1 (5 bases). This CDR3 has 15 residues. V was clipped by 2 bases and J by 2 bases, with 12 bases between them. In germline, CDR1 is MNHEY, CDR2 SVGAGI. CDR3 in DNA: TGTGCCAGCAGTTACCGGGGCCTAAGAAACTATGGCTACACCTTC. This translates into CASSYRGLRNYGYTF.

Only a few counts were recorded for this clone. The chain is built from TRBV6-1 and TRBJ2-7, with 9 bases aligning to TRBD1. With 5 bases clipped from V and 3 bases from J, the junction kept 8 bases outside the gene matches. The CDR3 consists of 15 residues. CDR1 MNHNS and CDR2 SASEGT come from the germline V gene. The DNA for the CDR3 is TGTGCCAGCAGTTTCACCGGGACAGGGTACTACGAGCAGTACTTC. It is translated as CASSFTGTGYYEQYF.

The chain recombines TRBV7-2 with TRBJ2-5, with 8 bases fitting TRBD2. Germline-derived CDR1 and CDR2 are SGHTA and FQGNSA. Unmatched junction bases numbered 5, after V lost 2 bases and J lost 3 bases. The CDR3 contains 15 residues. The CDR3 DNA reads as TGTGCCAGCAGCTTATATCGGGGGGGCAAAGAGACCCAGTACTTC. It yields the protein CASSLYRGGKETQYF.

The chain carries TRBV29-1 and TRBJ1-1; TRBD1 matches 9 bases. The CDR3 runs 15 residues. V gave up 5 bases and J gave up 1 base; unmatched junction bases: 8. CDR1 SQVTM and CDR2 ANQGSEA come from the germline V gene. The CDR3 DNA is TGCAGCGTTATTCCAACAGGGGGCTGGAACACTGAAGCTTTCTTT. Translating it yields CSVIPTGGWNTEAFF.

V is TRBV30 and J is TRBJ2-1; maybe TRBD1 (6 bases). This CDR3 is built from 13 residues. V lost 5 bases and J lost 3, with 11 bases in between. Germline V gene lookup returns CDR1 GTSNPN and CDR2 SVGIG (reference sequence). CDR3 nucleotides: TGTGCCTGGGGGGGCGGTGGCTACAATGAGCAGTTCTTC. Residues: CAWGGGGYNEQFF.

V gene TRBV27 combines with J gene TRBJ2-7, with 9 nucleotides matching TRBD2. J gave up 0 bases and V 6 bases, and 9 bases lay outside the gene matches. The germline CDR1 and CDR2 sequences are MNHEY and SMNVEV (reference sequence). The CDR3 runs to 16 residues. CDR3 amino acids: CASSPTRTSASYEQYF. The CDR3, as DNA: TGTGCCAGCAGCCCAACTCGGACTAGCGCCTCCTACGAGCAGTACTTC.

Details on this clone: This sample also contains other DNA sequences that code for the same CDR3. The chain has TRBV19 and TRBJ2-7; D is uncertain. The germline V gene has CDR1 LNHDA and CDR2 SQIVND (reference sequence). This CDR3 is 11 amino acids long. V was clipped by 5 bases and J by 3 bases, with 5 bases between them. In DNA form, the CDR3 reads TGTGCCAGTAGTGGTGACTACGAGCAGTACTTC. This gives the protein CASSGDYEQYF.

V is TRBV5-4 and J is TRBJ2-7, with 7 bases that match TRBD1. Trimming took 4 bases from V and 3 from J; bases not matched to a gene: 7. The CDR3 has 14 residues. CDR1 SGHNT and CDR2 YYREEE come from the germline V gene (reference sequence). The CDR3, as DNA: TGTGCCAGCAGCCCGGGACAGCATAACTACGAGCAGTACTTC. Protein: CASSPGQHNYEQYF.

The CDR3 DNA sequence: TGTGCCAGCAGTGATCCTCTCCAGGGCGGGGTTAAACAGCCCCAGCATTTT. This translates into CASSDPLQGGVKQPQHF. The chain couples TRBV2 to TRBJ1-5; possible D gene TRBD1, 5 bases. The V gene's germline CDR1 is SNHLY and CDR2 FYNNEI. The CDR3 runs to 17 residues. The V and J ends lost 3 bases and 7 bases respectively, with 22 bases between them.